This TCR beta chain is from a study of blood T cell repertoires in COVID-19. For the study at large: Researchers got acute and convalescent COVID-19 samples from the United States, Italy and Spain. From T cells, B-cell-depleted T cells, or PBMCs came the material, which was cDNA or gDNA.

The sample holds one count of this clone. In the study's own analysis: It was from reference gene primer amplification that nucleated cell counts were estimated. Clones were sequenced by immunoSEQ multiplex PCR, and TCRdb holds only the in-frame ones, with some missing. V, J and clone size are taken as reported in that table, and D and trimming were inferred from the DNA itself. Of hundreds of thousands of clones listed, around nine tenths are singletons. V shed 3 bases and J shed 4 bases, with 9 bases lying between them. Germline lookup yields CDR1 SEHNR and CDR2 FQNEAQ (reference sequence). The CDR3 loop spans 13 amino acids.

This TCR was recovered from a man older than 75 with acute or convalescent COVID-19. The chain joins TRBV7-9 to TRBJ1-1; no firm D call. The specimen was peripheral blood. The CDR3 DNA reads TGTGCCAGCAGCTTGGACGGGGTCACTGAAGCTTTCTTT. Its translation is CASSLDGVTEAFF.